This is a list of T cell receptor beta chains from one sample in a study of T cell responses to AZD1222 COVID-19 vaccine. Assay used: immunoSEQ multiplex PCR; TCRdb lists only in-frame clones, some missing. The sample holds around 180,000 clones, approximately 90% seen once. Sequencing was performed on peripheral blood, taken on day 0 of AZD1222 vaccination. These receptors all stem from an adult in good health. CDR3s include the opening cysteine and the closing phenylalanine or tryptophan. D genes are given only for firm matches. A row's size may be missing; if present it is once, few, many or a size class.

J | V | D | size | DNA | CDR3
TRBJ1-1 | TRBV2 | NA | NA | TGTGCCAGCAGGGAGGACAGAATTAACACTGAAGCTTTCTTT | CASREDRINTEAFF
TRBJ2-7 | TRBV6-2/TRBV6-3 | NA | NA | TGTGCCAGCAGTTTCACAGTCTACGAGCAGTACTTC | CASSFTVYEQYF
TRBJ1-1 | TRBV6-5 | TRBD1 | NA | TGTGCCAGCAGAGACAGGGGGAGGGACACTGAAGCTTTCTTT | CASRDRGRDTEAFF
TRBJ1-5 | TRBV6-5 | TRBD1 | NA | TGTGCCAGTAATCGCGAACAGGGGGGGAATCAGCCCCAGCATTTT | CASNREQGGNQPQHF
TRBJ2-5 | TRBV7-2 | TRBD2 | NA | TGTGCCAGCAGCTCCTCGGCCCAGCGGGGGTTGGAGACCCAGTACTTC | CASSSSAQRGLETQYF
TRBJ1-3 | TRBV6-6 | NA | NA | TGTGCCAGCCGTGACAGGACCCTCTCTGGAAACACCATATATTTT | CASRDRTLSGNTIYF
TRBJ2-7 | TRBV2 | NA | NA | TGTGCCAGCAGCGGGCAGGGACGCTACGAGCAGTACTTC | CASSGQGRYEQYF
TRBJ1-4 | TRBV6-5 | TRBD1 | NA | TGTGCCAGCAGTTACTCGGGGACAGGGCAGGAAAAACTGTTTTTT | CASSYSGTGQEKLFF
TRBJ1-4 | TRBV5-4 | NA | NA | TGTGCCAGCAGCTCATCTGGGGACATCTATGAAAAACTGTTTTTT | CASSSSGDIYEKLFF
TRBJ1-4 | TRBV6-6 | NA | NA | TGTGCCACCTCAGTGGAGGAAAAACTGTTTTTT | CATSVEEKLFF
TRBJ2-2 | TRBV27 | TRBD1 | NA | TGTGCCAGCAGTTTCACCGGGACAGGGGTCACCGGGGAGCTGTTTTTT | CASSFTGTGVTGELFF
TRBJ1-2 | TRBV29-1 | NA | NA | TGCAGCGTTGAAGACGGTACAGGCCATGGCTACACCTTC | CSVEDGTGHGYTF
TRBJ2-1 | TRBV20-1 | NA | NA | TGCAGTGCTTCGGAGTACAATGAGCAGTTCTTC | CSASEYNEQFF
TRBJ2-7 | TRBV7-9 | NA | NA | TGTGCCAGCAAACTAGGTCCCGGGACGGCCGAGCAGTACTTC | CASKLGPGTAEQYF
TRBJ1-1 | TRBV30 | TRBD1 | NA | TGTGCATATCAGACAGGGAGGGACACTGAAGCTTTCTTT | CAYQTGRDTEAFF
TRBJ2-3 | TRBV29-1 | NA | once | TGCAGCGTTGAATTTGGGGACCAAACTGCAGATACGCAGTATTTT | CSVEFGDQTADTQYF
TRBJ2-7 | TRBV4-2 | TRBD1 | NA | TGTGCCAGCAGTATAGGGACAGGGACCTACGAGCAGTACTTC | CASSIGTGTYEQYF
TRBJ2-2 | TRBV12-5 | NA | NA | TGTGCTAGTGGGAAGGCCGGGGAGCTGTTTTTT | CASGKAGELFF
TRBJ1-1 | TRBV7-2 | NA | few | TGTGCCAGCAGCTTAACTCACGGGGGGACTGAAGCTTTCTTT | CASSLTHGGTEAFF
TRBJ1-6 | TRBV11-2 | NA | NA | TGTGCCAGCAGCTCCCCCCCCGGAGGGGCGGTGGTGGGTTCACCCCTCCACTTT | CASSSPPGGAVVGSPLHF
TRBJ2-1 | TRBV2 | NA | NA | TGTGCCAGCAGTGAAAACGATGAGCAGTTCTTC | CASSENDEQFF
TRBJ2-5 | TRBV5-5 | NA | NA | TGTGCCAGCAGCTTGGCTCAGACAGTACAAGAGACCCAGTACTTC | CASSLAQTVQETQYF
TRBJ2-3 | TRBV30 | NA | NA | TGTGCCTCGGGGGAGGGATTGGGGGCACAGTATTTT | CASGEGLGAQYF
TRBJ2-6 | TRBV19 | TRBD1 | NA | TGTGCCAGTAGTGGGACAGTCGGGGCCAACGTCCTGACTTTC | CASSGTVGANVLTF
TRBJ2-3 | TRBV9 | TRBD2 | NA | TGTGCCAGCAGCCCTTCCGTAGCGGGGGGCCGGGTGGATACGCAGTATTTT | CASSPSVAGGRVDTQYF
TRBJ1-1 | TRBV5-1 | NA | NA | TGCGCCAGCAGCTTGAAGGACAACACTGAAGCTTTCTTT | CASSLKDNTEAFF
TRBJ2-1 | TRBV6-5 | NA | NA | TGTGCCAGCAGTTACTACGGCCAGCTCTCCTACAATGAGCAGTTCTTC | CASSYYGQLSYNEQFF